This T cell receptor (beta chain) was obtained from a study of CD8 T cells in ankylosing spondylitis. Libraries of TCR beta came from quantitative 5'-RACE with molecular barcodes. TCRdb redid the calling of the 5' RACE reads with MiXCR, one entry per CDR3 protein. The sample lists approximately 520,000 distinct CDR3 sequences; roughly 5% were seen once. This clonotype was seen many times. The antigen remains unidentified. Study conclusions and caveats: Apparently characteristic of ankylosing spondylitis blood was a TCR beta motif (roughly eight highly homologous variants).

This TCR was recovered from a male donor with ankylosing spondylitis. The sequencing sample was made of blood, either unsorted or a sorted T cell fraction (not recorded which).

The chain's CDR3 is CASSRDQTHNEQFF. CDR3 sequence (DNA): TGCGCCAGCAGCCGAGACCAGACCCACAATGAGCAGTTCTTC. This sequence joins TRBV4-1 and TRBJ2-1; D uncertain. Germline values: CDR1 MGHRA, CDR2 YSYEKL. With 4 bases removed from V and 5 bases from J, the gap between germline ends came to 12 bases. The CDR3 has 14 amino acids.